The 25 T cell receptor beta chains listed next were all sequenced from one sample in a study of metastatic and nonmetastatic thyroid tumors (dated by TCRdb to 2019 to 2021). Receptor libraries were prepared by PCR. Sequenced on an Illumina HiSeq 4000. TCRdb passed the public sequencing reads through fastp at Q25 and MiXCR, retaining productive beta sequences. Here the sample has over 25,000 clones; 7.4% occur a single time. About two fifths of the sample goes to the ten largest clones. No treatment had been received by any patient before thyroid surgery. Sequencing input: blood. These receptors were obtained from a female donor with papillary thyroid cancer or a benign thyroid nodule (not recorded which). Some clones in this sample may be carry-over from other donors' samples.

Concerning this clone: This may be a read error: a much more frequent sequence differs by one nucleotide. This sample includes further DNA sequences coding for the same CDR3. The chain links TRBV30 to TRBJ1-5; no definite D call. The length of the CDR3 is 13 residues. V lost 3 bases and J lost 5, with 11 bases in between. Per the germline V gene, CDR1 is GTSNPN and CDR2 is SVGIG (reference sequence). CDR3 amino acids: CAWSEGSYQPQHF. In nucleotides, the CDR3 is TGTGCCTGGAGCGAAGGTAGTTATCAGCCCCAGCATTTT. Together with reference TRBV30 and TRBJ1-5, the CDR3 gives the full variable domain: SQTIHQWPATLVQPVGSPLSLECTVEGTSNPNLYWYRQAAGRGLQLLFYSVGIGQISSEVPQNLSASRPQDRQFILSSKKLLLSDSGFYLCAWSEGSYQPQHFGDGTRLSIL.

This clone was recorded at least ten times. The chain has TRBV19 and TRBJ1-1; D may be TRBD1 (6 bases). The CDR3 extends over 14 amino acids. The V and J ends lost 6 bases and 6 bases respectively, with 17 bases between them. Germline assignment: CDR1 LNHDA and CDR2 SQIVND (reference sequence). Here the CDR3 DNA reads TGTGCCAGTAGCACCCCGCAGGGGAGGGCTGAAGCTTTCTTT. Translating gives CASSTPQGRAEAFF. Supplemented by reference TRBV19 and TRBJ1-1, the full variable domain reads DGGITQSPKYLFRKEGQNVTLSCEQNLNHDAMYWYRQDPGQGLRLIYYSQIVNDFQKGDIAEGYSVSREKKESFPLTVTSAQKNPTAFYLCASSTPQGRAEAFFGQGTRLTVV.

Sample share makes this clone medium-sized. CDR3 DNA: TGTGCCAGCAGCCCGGATAGCGGGGGCACAGATACGCAGTATTTT. Translation: CASSPDSGGTDTQYF. The V call is TRBV7-2, the J call TRBJ2-3; 8 bases map to TRBD2. CDR1 and CDR2 from the germline V gene are SGHTA and FQGNSA. Losses at the gene ends were 5 bases for V and 1 base for J; bases not matched to a gene: 5. The CDR3 is 15 amino acids.

The sample holds many counts of this clone. This chain connects TRBV12-3 or TRBV12-4 to TRBJ2-4; D is uncertain. V was pared by 3 bases and J by 6 bases, with 3 bases between. This CDR3 spans 11 amino acids. The DNA of the CDR3 is TGTGCCAGCAGTTTTACAAACATTCAGTACTTC. Translation gives CASSFTNIQYF.

This clone appeared many times. The chain has TRBV19 and TRBJ1-4; 9 bases are shared with TRBD1. The germline CDR1 and CDR2 sequences are LNHDA and SQIVND (reference sequence). With V trimmed by 5 bases and J by 8 bases, 12 bases remained unmatched. CDR3 length equals 16 residues. CDR3 nucleotide sequence: TGTGCCAGTAGTGTCGCTCTGACAGGGGGATACGAAAAACTGTTTTTT. It is translated as CASSVALTGGYEKLFF.

This clone is judged medium-sized (0.01 to 0.1%). The rearrangement uses TRBV24-1 and TRBJ2-7; no clear D. Trimming removed 8 bases at V and 0 bases at J, with 16 bases between. The CDR3 length is 15 residues. CDR1 and CDR2 (germline): KGHDR, SFDVKD. Here the CDR3 reads CATNLGVHSSYEQYF. The CDR3, as DNA: TGTGCCACCAATCTTGGGGTGCACTCCTCCTACGAGCAGTACTTC.

This clone was counted ten times or more. V and J are TRBV28 and TRBJ2-4; 10 nucleotides align to TRBD1. This CDR3 region has 15 residues. Germline V gene sequence: CDR1 MDHEN, CDR2 SYDVKM. Trimming at V came to 5 bases and at J to 8 bases, leaving 9 bases not matched to a gene. The CDR3 sequence: CASSPRQGAPDIQYF. Written as DNA, the CDR3 is TGTGCCAGCAGTCCCAGACAGGGGGCGCCGGACATTCAGTACTTC.

This clone was seen many times. The chain combines TRBV28 with TRBJ1-2; 7 bases are shared with TRBD1. Germline lookup yields CDR1 MDHEN and CDR2 SYDVKM. V trimming: 1 base; J trimming: 8 bases; junction bases outside the gene matches: 10. The CDR3 sequence is 15 residues long. This CDR3 reads CASSLLTTRGGGYTF. CDR3 bases: TGTGCCAGCAGTTTATTAACGACCAGGGGGGGGGGCTACACCTTC.

This clone was detected many times. V and J are TRBV7-9 and TRBJ1-5; tentative D call: TRBD1 (5 bases). This CDR3 is 13 amino acids long. CDR1 SEHNR and CDR2 FQNEAQ come from the germline V gene (reference sequence). The V end was cut by 5 bases, the J end by 5 bases, with 10 bases between. This CDR3 reads CASSLGTYQPQHF. CDR3 bases: TGTGCCAGCAGCCTCGGGACCTATCAGCCCCAGCATTTT.

This rearrangement joins TRBV6-1 to TRBJ2-7; 7 bases agree with TRBD2. Germline trimming cut 0 bases from V and 3 bases from J; bases unmatched to any gene: 2. Looked up from germline, CDR1 is MNHNS and CDR2 is SASEGT. The CDR3 length is 14 residues. CDR3 sequence reads: CASSEAAGDYEQYF. The DNA for the CDR3 is TGTGCCAGCAGTGAAGCGGCGGGAGACTACGAGCAGTACTTC.

This clone was picked up many times. This chain joins TRBV28 and TRBJ1-4, with no clear D. This CDR3 has 13 amino acids. The V gene's germline CDR1 is MDHEN and CDR2 SYDVKM. V was shortened by 4 bases and J by 4 bases, with 7 bases between the two germline ends. The CDR3 DNA sequence: TGTGCCAGCAGTTCTGGTATTAATGAAAAACTGTTTTTT. Amino acid sequence: CASSSGINEKLFF. Looking up the rest from reference TRBV28 and TRBJ1-4 gives the full variable domain: DVKVTQSSRYLVKRTGEKVFLECVQDMDHENMFWYRQDPGLGLRLIYFSYDVKMKEKGDIPEGYSVSREKKERFSLILESASTNQTSMYLCASSSGINEKLFFGSGTQLSVL.

Worth noting for this clone: This clone may be a read error of a much larger clone one base away. The rearrangement joins TRBV6-1 to TRBJ2-7; D uncertain. Germline V gene lookup returns CDR1 MNHNS and CDR2 SASEGT. The length of the CDR3 is 14 residues. In DNA, the CDR3 is TGTGCCAGCAGCCTGGACGGTAGCTCCTACGAGCAGTGCTTC. Protein sequence: CASSLDGSSYEQCF.

This clone was observed many times. This chain links TRBV12-3 or TRBV12-4 with TRBJ2-2, with 8 bases fitting TRBD2. This CDR3 contains 14 residues. After removal of 10 bases from V and 4 bases from J, the junction contained 8 bases not matched to a gene. CDR3 sequence reads: CATLTSASTGELFF. The CDR3 DNA sequence: TGTGCCACCTTGACTAGCGCTAGCACCGGGGAGCTGTTTTTT.

This clone showed up many times. The V call is TRBV4-2, the J call TRBJ2-7; 10 bases fit TRBD2. The CDR3 is made up of 15 amino acids. The V and J ends lost 3 bases and 5 bases, in that order; junction bases with no gene match: 7. The germline V gene encodes CDR1 LGHNA and CDR2 YNFKEQ. The CDR3 sequence is CASSQGGAGGDEQYF. The CDR3 DNA reads as TGTGCCAGCAGCCAGGGGGGAGCGGGGGGGGACGAGCAGTACTTC.

Many counts were recorded for this clone. V gene TRBV28 combines with J gene TRBJ1-3; tentatively, D is TRBD1 (5 bases). V was clipped by 10 bases and J by 0 bases, with 16 bases between them. CDR1 and CDR2 (germline): MDHEN, SYDVKM. The CDR3 runs 15 residues. CDR3 nucleotides: TGTGCCATCAGCCGAGTGGGGGGCTCTGGAAACACCATATATTTT. Encoded protein: CAISRVGGSGNTIYF.

This clone has a handful of counts. This chain links TRBV2 with TRBJ2-7, with D tentatively TRBD1 or TRBD2 (5 bases each). Germline CDR1 SNHLY, CDR2 FYNNEI. V dropped 2 bases and J dropped 5 bases, with 7 bases sitting between them. The CDR3 has 12 residues. This CDR3 is CASSEQGHEQYF. In nucleotides, the CDR3 is TGTGCCAGCAGTGAACAGGGACACGAGCAGTACTTC.

This clone has more than one count but fewer than ten. The chain couples TRBV10-2 to TRBJ2-3; either TRBD1 or TRBD2 may supply D (5 bases each). This CDR3 is 20 amino acids long. The germline gives CDR1 WSHSY, CDR2 SAAADI. The V end lost 9 bases, the J end lost 2 bases, and 33 bases lay between the germline ends. This CDR3 reads CASKTWRNSKGTANTDTQYF. In DNA form, the CDR3 reads TGCGCCAGTAAGACTTGGAGGAACTCAAAGGGGACCGCGAACACAGATACGCAGTATTTT.

In its sample, this clone was seen many times. V usage is TRBV6-2 or TRBV6-3 and J usage is TRBJ2-5, with D perhaps matching TRBD2 (6 bases). Trimming shortened V by 2 bases and J by 2 bases, and 12 bases separated the two germline ends. Germline CDR1 is MNHEY and CDR2 is SVGEGT. The CDR3 loop spans 15 amino acids. The CDR3 loop is CASSYRGDTQETQYF. CDR3 DNA sequence: TGTGCCAGCAGTTACCGCGGGGATACACAAGAGACCCAGTACTTC.

This clone was detected many times. The chain uses TRBV11-3 and TRBJ2-7; D is uncertain. The germline V gene has CDR1 SGHNT and CDR2 YENEEA. Trimming took off 0 bases at V and 0 bases at J, with 9 bases between the two ends. This CDR3 region has 15 residues. This CDR3 reads CASSLDQFHSYEQYF. The CDR3 bases are TGTGCCAGCAGCTTAGACCAGTTTCACTCCTACGAGCAGTACTTC.

Ten or more counts support this clone. The CDR3 coding sequence is TGTGCCAGCAGTACCTCCCTACAGGGATTAGAGGAAAAACTGTTTTTT. Translation: CASSTSLQGLEEKLFF. The chain uses TRBV6-1 and TRBJ1-4; tentatively, D is TRBD1 (6 bases). Trimming shortened V by 5 bases and J by 8 bases, and 21 bases separated the two germline ends. CDR1 is MNHNS and CDR2 is SASEGT in the germline V gene. The CDR3 sequence is 16 residues long.

This clone was seen at least ten times. CDR3 nucleotide sequence: TGTGCCAGCAGCGTAGGAGGGACAGGAGAAAAACTGTTTTTT. Translated: CASSVGGTGEKLFF. This rearrangement joins TRBV9 to TRBJ1-4, with TRBD1 identical over 8 bases. The germline V gene has CDR1 SGDLS and CDR2 YYNGEE. The trim removed 0 bases at V and 8 bases at J, leaving 3 bases unmatched. This CDR3 has 14 amino acids.

V usage is TRBV4-1 and J usage is TRBJ2-1, with 7 bases fitting TRBD2. The CDR3 covers 16 residues. With V trimmed by 0 bases and J by 4 bases, 6 bases remained unmatched. Germline-derived CDR1 and CDR2 are MGHRA and YSYEKL. The CDR3 DNA follows: TGCGCCAGCAGCCAAGAGGGGGGGACGGGATACAATGAGCAGTTCTTC. Translating gives CASSQEGGTGYNEQFF.

This clone was seen ten or more times. This chain connects TRBV29-1 to TRBJ1-1; D might be TRBD1 (5 bases). Trimming removed 7 bases at V and 3 bases at J, with 18 bases between. The germline gives CDR1 SQVTM, CDR2 ANQGSEA. This CDR3 spans 14 amino acids. CDR3: CSAQRHSGDTEAFF. The CDR3 DNA sequence: TGCAGCGCCCAGAGGCACTCGGGGGACACTGAAGCTTTCTTT.

This clone was counted between two and nine times. This may stem from a read error, because a much larger clone lies one nucleotide away. V gene TRBV4-3 combines with J gene TRBJ1-2; 10 bases are a match to TRBD1. CDR3 length: 13 residues. Unmatched junction bases numbered 8, after V lost 8 bases and J lost 8 bases. CDR1 and CDR2 (germline): LGHNA, YSLEER. As DNA, the CDR3 is TGCGCCAGCGGCCCGACAGGGGGCATAGGCTACACCTTC. Translated: CASGPTGGIGYTF.

This clone has a count of ten or more. The chain couples TRBV5-1 to TRBJ1-1; possibly TRBD1 for D (6 bases). The CDR3 length is 13 residues. V was shortened by 6 bases and J by 4 bases, with 13 bases between the two germline ends. Germline-derived CDR1 and CDR2 are SGHRS and YFSETQ. Written as DNA, the CDR3 is TGCGCCAGCACCAAGGACAGAAGCACTGAAGCTTTCTTT. It is translated as CASTKDRSTEAFF.